These T cell receptor beta chains were read from a single sample in a study of T cell changes during pregnancy in multiple sclerosis. Some clones are missing from TCRdb's copy, which holds only in-frame ones; the method was immunoSEQ multiplex PCR. The sample consists of 47,000 or so clones, around 90% of them appearing once. The sequencing used peripheral blood, collected after pregnancy. The origin of the receptors is a female donor in good health, enrolled as a control in a pregnancy study. Each CDR3 is given with its conserved first and last residue. The D gene is left open where the match is weak. Size values are once, few and many counts, or a class for expanded clones, and some rows have none.

V	J	size	D	CDR3	DNA
TRBV7-2	TRBJ1-4	.	.	CASSLSLATNEKLFF	TGTGCCAGCAGCTTGTCCCTTGCAACTAATGAAAAACTGTTTTTT
TRBV5-1	TRBJ2-7	.	.	CASSIPQGNEQYF	TGCGCCAGCAGCATCCCACAGGGAAACGAGCAGTACTTC
TRBV5-1	TRBJ2-1	.	TRBD2	CASSLGLAGGNNEQFF	TGCGCCAGCAGCTTGGGTCTAGCGGGGGGTAACAATGAGCAGTTCTTC
TRBV5-3	TRBJ1-2	.	.	CARSSMRVTYGYTF	TGTGCCAGAAGCTCAATGAGGGTTACCTATGGCTACACCTTC
TRBV5-6	TRBJ2-7	.	TRBD2	CASSLLGGDDEQYF	TGTGCCAGCAGCTTGCTGGGGGGGGATGACGAGCAGTACTTC
TRBV4-3	TRBJ2-3	once	.	CASSQDSHTTDTQYF	TGCGCCAGCAGCCAAGATTCTCACACCACAGATACGCAGTATTTT
TRBV4-2	TRBJ1-2	.	TRBD1	CASSQPGTVNYGYTF	TGTGCCAGCAGCCAACCCGGGACAGTTAACTATGGCTACACCTTC
TRBV14	TRBJ2-1	.	TRBD1	CASSRGQDYNEQFF	TGTGCCAGCAGCCGAGGACAGGACTACAATGAGCAGTTCTTC
TRBV15	TRBJ2-5	.	.	CATSRVEGAQYF	TGTGCCACCAGCAGAGTGGAGGGTGCCCAGTACTTC
TRBV30	TRBJ2-7	.	TRBD2	CAWVVGGGSTYEQYF	TGTGCCTGGGTAGTCGGGGGAGGGAGTACCTACGAGCAGTACTTC
TRBV4-2	TRBJ2-3	.	TRBD2	CASSQVAGSSTDTQYF	TGTGCCAGCAGCCAGGTAGCGGGGTCTAGCACAGATACGCAGTATTTT
TRBV28	TRBJ2-1	.	.	CASSGRSSYNEQFF	TGTGCCAGTAGCGGAAGGAGCTCCTACAATGAGCAGTTCTTC
TRBV9	TRBJ2-1	.	TRBD2	CASSEPLLAGGPHEQFF	TGTGCCAGCAGCGAGCCCTTACTAGCGGGAGGGCCCCATGAGCAGTTCTTC
TRBV5-1	TRBJ2-5	.	TRBD1	CASSLEAGGLGETQYF	TGCGCCAGCAGCTTGGAGGCAGGGGGCTTAGGGGAGACCCAGTACTTC
TRBV19	TRBJ1-2	medium-sized	TRBD1	CASRGFGQGRYTF	TGTGCCAGTAGGGGATTTGGACAGGGGCGCTACACCTTC
TRBV27	TRBJ2-1	once	.	CASSTRRNPYNEQFF	TGTGCCAGCAGTACCCGGAGGAACCCCTACAATGAGCAGTTCTTC
TRBV6-6	TRBJ2-5	.	.	CASRVGGETQYF	TGTGCCAGCAGGGTAGGGGGTGAGACCCAGTACTTC
TRBV18	TRBJ2-1	.	TRBD2	CASSPTLAGVVHEQFF	TGTGCCAGCTCACCAACCCTAGCGGGAGTTGTGCATGAGCAGTTCTTC
TRBV27	TRBJ1-2	.	TRBD1	CASSLGGTAGEGYTF	TGTGCCAGCAGTTTAGGGGGGACAGCCGGGGAGGGCTACACCTTC
TRBV6-5	TRBJ1-5	.	.	CASSSSGLSNQPQHF	.
TRBV29-1	TRBJ1-2	.	TRBD1	CSVEQGASRGYTF	TGCAGCGTTGAGCAGGGGGCGTCTAGGGGCTACACCTTC
TRBV19	TRBJ1-5	.	.	CASSIQGAQYSNQPQHF	TGTGCCAGTAGTATCCAGGGTGCCCAATATAGCAATCAGCCCCAGCATTTT
TRBV27	TRBJ2-3	.	TRBD2	CASSSLAGVSTDTQYF	TGTGCCAGCAGTTCCCTAGCGGGGGTGAGCACAGATACGCAGTATTTT
TRBV30	TRBJ1-5	.	TRBD1	CAWDTPGQVGGRPQHF	TGTGCCTGGGACACGCCGGGACAGGTGGGGGGACGGCCCCAGCATTTT
TRBV28	TRBJ1-4	.	TRBD1	CASSSWTGAATREKLFF	TGTGCCAGCAGTTCTTGGACAGGGGCCGCCACCCGGGAAAAACTGTTTTTT
TRBV9	TRBJ1-2	.	.	CASSVRGGGYTF	TGTGCCAGCAGCGTAAGAGGAGGCGGCTACACCTTC
TRBV4-1	TRBJ2-7	.	.	CASSQAALSEYF	TGCGCCAGCAGCCAAGCAGCCCTTAGCGAGTACTTC
TRBV27	TRBJ1-6	.	.	CASSFQGTYNSPLHF	TGTGCCAGCAGTTTCCAGGGCACCTATAATTCACCCCTCCACTTT
TRBV11-2	TRBJ2-5	once	.	CASSSSTGFGQETQYF	TGTGCCAGCAGCTCCTCAACAGGGTTTGGGCAAGAGACCCAGTACTTC
TRBV6-1	TRBJ1-3	.	.	CASSEVGRKGNTIYF	TGTGCCAGCAGTGAAGTGGGCAGGAAGGGAAACACCATATATTTT
TRBV5-1	TRBJ2-2	.	TRBD2	CASSSSGGGVTGELFF	TGCGCCAGCAGTTCGTCCGGCGGGGGGGTCACCGGGGAGCTGTTTTTT
TRBV4-1	TRBJ1-5	.	.	CASSQGGENQPQHF	TGCGCCAGCAGCCAAGGGGGAGAGAATCAGCCCCAGCATTTT
TRBV9	TRBJ1-2	.	.	CASSVPGGYTF	TGTGCCAGCAGCGTACCAGGTGGCTACACCTTC
TRBV7-3	TRBJ2-3	.	TRBD2	CASSLSSGLTDTQYF	TGTGCCAGCAGCTTGTCTAGCGGACTCACAGATACGCAGTATTTT
TRBV6-5	TRBJ1-2	.	TRBD1	CASSWGQGNGYTF	TGTGCCAGCAGTTGGGGACAGGGGAATGGCTACACCTTC
TRBV27	TRBJ1-2	.	TRBD1	CASSFSRDRGRGYTF	TGTGCCAGCAGTTTCTCCCGGGACAGGGGACGTGGCTACACCTTC
TRBV11-2	TRBJ2-5	.	.	CASSPRIKDTFRGETQYF	TGTGCCAGCAGCCCTCGCATCAAGGACACTTTTAGAGGAGAGACCCAGTACTTC
TRBV11-2	TRBJ1-4	.	.	CASSLEGATNEKLFF	TGTGCCAGCAGCTTAGAGGGAGCAACTAATGAAAAACTGTTTTTT
TRBV11-3	TRBJ2-7	once	.	CASSLGRASYEQYF	TGTGCCAGCAGCTTAGGAAGAGCTTCCTACGAGCAGTACTTC
TRBV4-1	TRBJ2-7	.	.	CASSQDTGVSYEQYF	TGCGCCAGCAGCCAAGATACCGGGGTCTCCTACGAGCAGTACTTC
TRBV7-9	TRBJ1-5	.	.	CASSAGNSNQPQHF	TGTGCCAGCAGCGCAGGGAATAGCAATCAGCCCCAGCATTTT
TRBV30	TRBJ2-7	.	.	CAWSVRRDLNEQYF	TGTGCCTGGAGTGTACGGCGGGATCTCAACGAGCAGTACTTC
TRBV6-6	TRBJ2-2	.	.	CASSYPGGAAGELFF	TGTGCCAGCAGTTACCCGGGGGGCGCGGCCGGGGAGCTGTTTTTT
TRBV27	TRBJ2-5	.	TRBD2	CASSLSGRLAGGRETQYF	TGTGCCAGCAGTTTATCGGGAAGACTAGCGGGGGGGCGGGAGACCCAGTACTTC
TRBV5-4	TRBJ1-2	.	.	CASSPADSDNYGYTF	TGTGCCAGCAGCCCGGCCGACAGTGACAACTATGGCTACACCTTC
TRBV10-3	TRBJ2-7	.	.	CAISTGLRRSYEQYF	TGTGCCATCAGCACGGGACTTAGGAGGTCCTACGAGCAGTACTTC
TRBV4-3	TRBJ1-5	.	TRBD1	CASSQDMAGGFQPQHF	TGCGCCAGCAGCCAAGATATGGCAGGGGGCTTTCAGCCCCAGCATTTT
TRBV6-6	TRBJ1-2	.	TRBD1	CASSYLTGSGYTF	TGTGCCAGCAGTTACCTGACAGGGAGCGGCTACACCTTC
TRBV15	TRBJ2-1	.	.	CATSRRVTYNEQFF	TGTGCCACCAGCAGACGGGTTACCTACAATGAGCAGTTCTTC
TRBV19	TRBJ1-4	.	.	CASSVGQLSNEKLFF	TGTGCCAGTAGTGTCGGACAGCTCTCTAATGAAAAACTGTTTTTT
TRBV2	TRBJ2-5	.	TRBD2	CASRGGLAGDYETQYF	TGTGCCAGCAGGGGGGGACTAGCGGGAGATTATGAGACCCAGTACTTC
TRBV5-1	TRBJ2-7	.	TRBD2	CASSLRSGTRDYEQYF	TGCGCCAGCAGCCTGCGTTCTGGGACTAGAGACTACGAGCAGTACTTC
TRBV19	TRBJ1-1	.	.	CASTPRPAGLVTEAFF	TGTGCCAGTACCCCTAGGCCCGCAGGGTTAGTCACTGAAGCTTTCTTT
TRBV5-1	TRBJ2-7	.	TRBD2	CASSASTSGKDEQYF	TGCGCCAGCAGCGCCTCTACTAGCGGGAAGGACGAGCAGTACTTC